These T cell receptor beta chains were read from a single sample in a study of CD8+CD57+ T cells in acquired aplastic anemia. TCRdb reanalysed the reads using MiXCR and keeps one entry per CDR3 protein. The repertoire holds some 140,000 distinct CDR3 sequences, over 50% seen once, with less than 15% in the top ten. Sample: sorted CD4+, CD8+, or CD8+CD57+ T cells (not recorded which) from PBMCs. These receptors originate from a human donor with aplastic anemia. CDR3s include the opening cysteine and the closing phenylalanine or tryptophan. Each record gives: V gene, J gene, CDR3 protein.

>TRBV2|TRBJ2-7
CASSVSERQYF
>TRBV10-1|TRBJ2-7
CASSERRDRDYEQYF
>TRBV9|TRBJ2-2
CASSGNLAGGNTGELFF
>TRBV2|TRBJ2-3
CASSVGAITDTQYF
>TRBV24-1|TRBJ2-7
CATSVGDEQYF
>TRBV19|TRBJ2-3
CAAGRLAGGKAQYF
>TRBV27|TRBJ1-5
CASSLGRGEQPQHF
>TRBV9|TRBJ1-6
CASSSRGGSNSPLHF
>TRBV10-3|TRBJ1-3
CAISGTAGNTIYF
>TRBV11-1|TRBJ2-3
CASSLGRGGQYTQYF
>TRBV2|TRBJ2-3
CASISDTQYF
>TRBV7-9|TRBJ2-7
CASSWGSRSSYEQYF
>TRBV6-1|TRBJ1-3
CASSEETGSGNTIYF
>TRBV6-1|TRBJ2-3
CASTLGTQFTDTQYF
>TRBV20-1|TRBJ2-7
CSASSTGGIYEQYF
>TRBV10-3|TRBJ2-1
CASSGKERASYNEQFF
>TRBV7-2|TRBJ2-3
CASSLVGFGDTQYF
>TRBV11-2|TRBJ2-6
CASSTLQGSGANVLTF
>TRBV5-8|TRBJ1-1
CASSLATRNTEAFF
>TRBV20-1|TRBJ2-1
CSARDTVPYEQFF
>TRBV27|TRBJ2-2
CASSPLTSGGAGGELFF
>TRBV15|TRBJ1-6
CATSRRGLNSPLHF
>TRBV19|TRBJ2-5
CASNPGSQETQYF
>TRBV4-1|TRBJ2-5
CASSQVLYDRQETQYF
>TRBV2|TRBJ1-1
CASSAAGENTEAFF
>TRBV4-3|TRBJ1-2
CASSPVREYYGYTF
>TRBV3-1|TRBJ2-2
CASSQVDRGSNTGELFF
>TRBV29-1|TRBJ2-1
CSVEDHDGTSVNNEQFF
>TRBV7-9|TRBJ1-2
CASSPINQFGGYTF
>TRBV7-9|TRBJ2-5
CASRTATGTQYF
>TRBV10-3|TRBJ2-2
CAISETLAGEGWTGELFF
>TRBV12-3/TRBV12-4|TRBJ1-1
CASSLNWDRSAAFF
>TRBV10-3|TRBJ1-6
CATGTDNSPLHF